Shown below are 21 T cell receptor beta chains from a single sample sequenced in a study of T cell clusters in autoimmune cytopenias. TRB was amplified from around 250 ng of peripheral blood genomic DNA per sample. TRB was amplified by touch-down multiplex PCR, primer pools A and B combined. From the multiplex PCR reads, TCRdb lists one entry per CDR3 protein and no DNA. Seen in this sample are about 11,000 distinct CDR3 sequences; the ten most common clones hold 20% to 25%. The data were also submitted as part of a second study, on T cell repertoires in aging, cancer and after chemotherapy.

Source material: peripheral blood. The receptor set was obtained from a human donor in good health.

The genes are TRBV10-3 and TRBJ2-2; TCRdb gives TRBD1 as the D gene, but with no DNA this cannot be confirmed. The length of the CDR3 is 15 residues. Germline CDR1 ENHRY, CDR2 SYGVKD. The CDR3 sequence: CAISAFDSKTGELFF.

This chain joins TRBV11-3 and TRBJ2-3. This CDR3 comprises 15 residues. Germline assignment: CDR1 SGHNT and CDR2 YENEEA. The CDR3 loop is CATLPSEASTDTQYF.

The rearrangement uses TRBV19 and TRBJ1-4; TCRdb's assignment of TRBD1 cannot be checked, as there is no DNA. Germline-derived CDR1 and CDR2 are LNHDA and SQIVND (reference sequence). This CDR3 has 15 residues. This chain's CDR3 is CASTTRQGAGEKLFF.

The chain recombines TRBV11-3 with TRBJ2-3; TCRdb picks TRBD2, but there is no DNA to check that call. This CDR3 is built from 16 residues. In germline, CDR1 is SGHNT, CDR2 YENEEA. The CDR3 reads CASSPRSGGARDTQYF.

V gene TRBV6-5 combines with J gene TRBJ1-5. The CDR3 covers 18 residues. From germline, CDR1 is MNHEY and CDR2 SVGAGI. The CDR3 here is CASSRAGPLVYSNQPQHF.

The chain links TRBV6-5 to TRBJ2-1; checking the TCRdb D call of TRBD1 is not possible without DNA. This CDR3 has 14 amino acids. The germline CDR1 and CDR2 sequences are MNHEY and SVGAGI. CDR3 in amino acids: CASRGGSSYNEQFF.

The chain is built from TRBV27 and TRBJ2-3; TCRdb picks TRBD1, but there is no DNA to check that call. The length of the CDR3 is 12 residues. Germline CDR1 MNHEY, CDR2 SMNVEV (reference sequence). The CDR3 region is CATYGGAGTQYF.

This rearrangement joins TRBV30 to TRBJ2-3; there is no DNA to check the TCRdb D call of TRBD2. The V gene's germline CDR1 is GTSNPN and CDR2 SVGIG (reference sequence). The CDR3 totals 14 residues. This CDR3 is CAWGTSGSTDTQYF.

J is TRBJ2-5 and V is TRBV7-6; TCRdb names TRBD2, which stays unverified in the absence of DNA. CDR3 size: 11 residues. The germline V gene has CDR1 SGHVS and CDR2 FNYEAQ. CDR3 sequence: CATAGQETQYF.

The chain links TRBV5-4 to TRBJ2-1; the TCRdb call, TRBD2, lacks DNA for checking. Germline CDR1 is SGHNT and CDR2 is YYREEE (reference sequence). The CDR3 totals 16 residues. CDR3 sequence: CASSDAVVGLAGGEFF.

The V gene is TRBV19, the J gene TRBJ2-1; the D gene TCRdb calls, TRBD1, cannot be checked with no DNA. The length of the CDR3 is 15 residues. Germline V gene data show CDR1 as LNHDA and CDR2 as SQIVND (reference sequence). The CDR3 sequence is CASRNRQGANNEQFF.

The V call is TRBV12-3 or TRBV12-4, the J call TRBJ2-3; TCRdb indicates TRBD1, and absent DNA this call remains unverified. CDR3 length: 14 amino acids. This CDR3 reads CASSLSGGRDTQYF.

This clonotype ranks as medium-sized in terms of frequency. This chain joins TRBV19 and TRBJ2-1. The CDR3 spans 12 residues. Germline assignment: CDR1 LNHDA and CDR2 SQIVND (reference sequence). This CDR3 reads CASSLYSNEQFF. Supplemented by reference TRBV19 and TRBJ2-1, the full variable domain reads DGGITQSPKYLFRKEGQNVTLSCEQNLNHDAMYWYRQDPGQGLRLIYYSQIVNDFQKGDIAEGYSVSREKKESFPLTVTSAQKNPTAFYLCASSLYSNEQFFGPGTRLTVL.

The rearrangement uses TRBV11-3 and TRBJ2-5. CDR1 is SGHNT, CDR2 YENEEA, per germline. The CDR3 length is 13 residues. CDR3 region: CASSLRGSETQYF.

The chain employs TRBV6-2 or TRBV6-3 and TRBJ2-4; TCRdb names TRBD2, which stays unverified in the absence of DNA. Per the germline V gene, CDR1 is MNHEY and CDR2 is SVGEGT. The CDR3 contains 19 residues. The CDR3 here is CASSWEPTSGEALPDIQYF.

CDR3 sequence reads: CASSLARTGPNEKLFF. This chain uses TRBV5-1 with TRBJ1-4; TCRdb proposes TRBD1, but this gene call is untestable without DNA. This CDR3 is 16 amino acids long. Germline V lookup: CDR1 SGHRS, CDR2 YFSETQ.

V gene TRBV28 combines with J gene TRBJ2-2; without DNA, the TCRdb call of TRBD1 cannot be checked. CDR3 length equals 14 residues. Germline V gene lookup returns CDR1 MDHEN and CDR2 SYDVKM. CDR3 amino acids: CASRPQGLSGELFF.

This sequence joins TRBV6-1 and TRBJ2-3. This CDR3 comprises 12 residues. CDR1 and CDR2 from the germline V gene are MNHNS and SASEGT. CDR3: CASSEATDTQYF.

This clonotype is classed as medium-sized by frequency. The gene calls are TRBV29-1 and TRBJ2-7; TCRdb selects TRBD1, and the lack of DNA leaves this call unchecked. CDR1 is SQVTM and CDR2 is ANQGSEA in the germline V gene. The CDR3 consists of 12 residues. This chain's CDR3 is CSVLGQGDEQYF.

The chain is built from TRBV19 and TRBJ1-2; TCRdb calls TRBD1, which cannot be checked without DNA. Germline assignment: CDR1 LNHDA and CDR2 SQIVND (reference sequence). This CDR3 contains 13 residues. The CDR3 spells CASSKTGAQGYTF. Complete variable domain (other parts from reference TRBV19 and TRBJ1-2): DGGITQSPKYLFRKEGQNVTLSCEQNLNHDAMYWYRQDPGQGLRLIYYSQIVNDFQKGDIAEGYSVSREKKESFPLTVTSAQKNPTAFYLCASSKTGAQGYTFGSGTRLTVV.

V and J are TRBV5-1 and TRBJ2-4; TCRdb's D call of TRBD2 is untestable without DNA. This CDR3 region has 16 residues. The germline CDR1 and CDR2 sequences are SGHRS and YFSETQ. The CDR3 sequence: CASSSDGLARQNIQYF.